This entry lists 21 T cell receptor beta chains sequenced from one sample in a study of breast tumors, draining lymph nodes, adjacent tissues. Using its own MiXCR run on the multiplex PCR reads, TCRdb lists one record per CDR3 protein. This table has about 300,000 distinct CDR3 sequences, 30% appearing once. Axillary draining lymph nodes of breast cancer patients supplied the node samples. The sequencing sample was made of axillary lymph node tissue. These receptors were collected from a female donor with breast cancer. Some clones in this sample may be carry-over from other donors' samples.

The table lists this clonotype with a few counts. The chain has TRBV5-8 and TRBJ2-7; 12 positions agree with TRBD1. CDR3 length: 15 residues. Germline V CDR1 and CDR2: SGHTS, YDEGEE. V was pared by 0 bases and J by 5 bases, with 3 bases of the junction left unmatched. CDR3 residues: CASSLAGTGGNEQYF. CDR3 nucleotides: TGTGCCAGCAGCTTGGCCGGGACAGGGGGCAACGAGCAGTACTTC.

As to this clonotype: An end of the junction does not agree with germline; a read error may underlie this. The rearrangement links TRBV20-1 to TRBJ2-3, with D tentatively TRBD1 or TRBD2 (5 bases each). Germline loops: CDR1 DFQATT, CDR2 SNEGSKA (reference sequence). The CDR3 has 13 residues. The CDR3 spells CSASSGPTHTQYF. The CDR3 bases are TGCAGTGCTAGTTCGGGACCCACACATACGCAGTATTTT.

To note about this clonotype: Possible read error: a much larger clone is one base away. Since no conserved phenylalanine or tryptophan closes the CDR3, a read error is the likely cause. The chain joins TRBV14 to TRBJ2-2; possibly TRBD2 for D (5 bases). The germline V and J ends were trimmed by 0 bases and 0 bases, with 5 bases remaining between them. CDR3 size: 15 residues. Germline V gene lookup returns CDR1 SGHDN and CDR2 FVKESK. CDR3 residues: CASSQELANTGELFL. CDR3 in DNA: TGTGCCAGCAGCCAAGAACTAGCGAACACCGGGGAGCTGTTTCTT.

This clonotype was seen at least ten times. The chain joins TRBV5-5 to TRBJ1-5; D perhaps matches TRBD1 (6 bases). The V end was cut by 1 base, the J end by 6 bases, with 14 bases between. The CDR3 consists of 15 residues. The germline V gene has CDR1 SGHKS and CDR2 YYEKEE (reference sequence). For the CDR3, the DNA is TGTGCCAGCAGCTTGTGGGGAGGGGGAGGTCAGCCCCAGCATTTT. This encodes CASSLWGGGGQPQHF.

This clonotype showed up many times. This chain links TRBV20-1 with TRBJ2-1; 7 positions match TRBD1. Germline loops: CDR1 DFQATT, CDR2 SNEGSKA (reference sequence). The CDR3 is 12 amino acids. J was trimmed by 5 bases and V by 5 bases; bases with no gene match: 3. CDR3 nucleotide sequence: TGCAGTGCTGAAGGGACAGACAATGAGCAGTTCTTC. Amino acid sequence: CSAEGTDNEQFF.

This clonotype was seen many times. The gene calls are TRBV12-3 or TRBV12-4 and TRBJ1-6, with D possibly being TRBD1 (5 bases). The CDR3 contains 15 residues. The germline V and J ends were trimmed by 1 base and 8 bases, with 12 bases remaining between them. CDR3 amino acids: CASSLGPGRDSPLHF. The CDR3 DNA sequence: TGTGCCAGCAGTTTAGGGCCAGGGAGGGATTCACCCCTCCACTTT.

This clonotype was observed at least ten times. V is TRBV2 and J is TRBJ1-3; D gene unclear. Germline assignment: CDR1 SNHLY and CDR2 FYNNEI. Trimming stripped 1 base from V and 2 bases from J, with 9 bases between. The CDR3 covers 15 residues. CDR3 loop: CASSEDQIPGNTIYF. The CDR3 DNA is TGTGCCAGCAGTGAAGATCAGATCCCTGGAAACACCATATATTTT.

In its sample, this clonotype was seen many times. This chain links TRBV14 with TRBJ1-6; the D gene is possibly TRBD1 (6 bases). The V gene lost 4 bases and the J gene lost 8 bases, with 15 bases spanning the gap. CDR3 length: 15 amino acids. Germline V CDR1 and CDR2: SGHDN, FVKESK. This CDR3 is CASSRGAGADSPLHF. The CDR3 DNA follows: TGTGCCAGCAGCCGGGGGGCTGGAGCCGATTCACCCCTCCACTTT.

This clonotype was detected ten times or more. The genes are TRBV5-1 and TRBJ2-1, with a weak D call TRBD1 (6 bases). Germline V gene lookup returns CDR1 SGHRS and CDR2 YFSETQ. The V end lost 6 bases, the J end lost 3 bases, and 7 bases lay between the germline ends. The CDR3 runs 12 residues. CDR3 amino acids: CASTDSYNEQFF. The CDR3 DNA reads as TGCGCCAGCACGGACAGCTACAATGAGCAGTTCTTC.

This clonotype came up many times. The chain uses TRBV6-6 and TRBJ2-1, with TRBD2 matching over 9 bases. In germline, CDR1 is MNHNY, CDR2 SVGAGI (reference sequence). Trimming took 4 bases from V and 2 from J; bases not matched to a gene: 6. There are 16 residues in the CDR3. This CDR3 is CASSSSGRTAYNEQFF. CDR3 nucleotides: TGTGCCAGCAGTTCCAGCGGGAGGACCGCCTACAATGAGCAGTTCTTC.

This clonotype was detected many times. V is TRBV10-1 and J is TRBJ1-4; D is possibly TRBD1 (5 bases). Germline CDR1 and CDR2: WNHNN and SYGVQD (reference sequence). The CDR3 totals 13 residues. V was trimmed by 4 bases and J by 8 bases, leaving 11 bases between them. The CDR3 loop is CASSARGGEKLFF. The CDR3 nucleotides read TGCGCCAGCAGTGCGAGGGGTGGCGAAAAACTGTTTTTT.

This clonotype showed up many times. The chain joins TRBV12-3 or TRBV12-4 to TRBJ1-5, with D possibly matching TRBD1 (5 bases). This CDR3 spans 14 amino acids. Trimming pared 3 bases from V and 5 bases from J, leaving 11 bases between. The CDR3 loop reads CASSFWGGDQPQHF. In DNA, the CDR3 is TGTGCCAGCAGTTTCTGGGGGGGGGATCAGCCCCAGCATTTT.

This chain joins TRBV7-8 and TRBJ2-1; TRBD2 aligns across 13 bases. The length of the CDR3 is 17 residues. Germline values: CDR1 SGHVS, CDR2 FQNEAQ. Trimming removed 0 bases from V and 7 bases from J; junction bases left unmatched: 6. CDR3 sequence reads: CASSLAGLAGVWNEQFF. CDR3 nucleotide sequence: TGTGCCAGCAGCTTAGCCGGACTAGCGGGAGTATGGAATGAGCAGTTCTTC.

The chain couples TRBV6-2 or TRBV6-3 to TRBJ2-7, with D possibly being TRBD1 (5 bases). This CDR3 is 13 amino acids long. Germline-derived CDR1 and CDR2 are MNHEY and SVGEGT. Trimming removed 2 bases at V and 6 bases at J, with 11 bases between. This CDR3 reads CASSYVGQGEQYF. DNA for the CDR3: TGTGCCAGCAGTTACGTGGGGCAAGGCGAGCAGTACTTC.

The V call is TRBV6-2 or TRBV6-3, the J call TRBJ2-1, with 9 bases lining up with TRBD2. V shed 2 bases and J 5 bases; nucleotides not matched to a gene: 1. There are 14 residues in the CDR3. Looked up from germline, CDR1 is MNHEY and CDR2 is SVGEGT. CDR3 in amino acids: CASSYTSGHNEQFF. CDR3 coding DNA: TGTGCCAGCAGTTACACTAGCGGGCACAATGAGCAGTTCTTC.

This clonotype occurred a few times. The rearrangement links TRBV11-3 to TRBJ2-2; 8 bases are a match to TRBD2. The V gene end was trimmed by 5 bases and the J gene end by 6 bases; junction bases not matched to a gene: 8. CDR3 size: 15 residues. The V gene's germline CDR1 is SGHNT and CDR2 YENEEA. The CDR3 loop reads CASSRGTRAPGELFF. The CDR3 DNA is TGTGCCAGCAGCAGAGGGACTAGGGCCCCCGGGGAGCTGTTTTTT.

Comments on this clonotype: Possible read error: a much larger clone is one base away. The chain couples TRBV7-9 to TRBJ2-2; TRBD1 or TRBD2 may be the D gene (5 bases each). CDR1 SEHNR and CDR2 FQNEAQ come from the germline V gene (reference sequence). The CDR3 consists of 15 residues. The CDR3 reads CASSPGRFNTGELLF. The CDR3 DNA follows: TGTGCCAGCAGCCCGGGACGGTTTAACACCGGGGAGCTGCTTTTT.

This clonotype appeared many times. The genes are TRBV24-1 and TRBJ2-2; D is tentatively TRBD1 or TRBD2 (5 bases each). Trimming stripped 2 bases from V and 6 bases from J, with 15 bases between. The germline V gene has CDR1 KGHDR and CDR2 SFDVKD. There are 16 residues in the CDR3. The CDR3 region has the DNA TGTGCCACCAGTGATTCCAGAGGGGTAAATCCCGGGGAGCTGTTTTTT. As protein: CATSDSRGVNPGELFF.

This clonotype came up a few times. A much larger clone differs by one base, so this may be a read error. The chain is built from TRBV5-1 and TRBJ2-7; D perhaps matches TRBD1 (5 bases). The germline V gene has CDR1 SGHRS and CDR2 YFSETQ. V shed 6 bases and J shed 6 bases, with 22 bases lying between them. This CDR3 spans 15 amino acids. CDR3 coding DNA: TGCGCCAGCACCCAAACCTCTGACAGCGCCTGCGAGCAGTACTTC. Protein sequence: CASTQTSDSACEQYF.

The rearrangement joins TRBV6-1 to TRBJ2-1, with 8 bases matching TRBD2. The CDR3 runs 15 residues. V shed 7 bases, J shed 1 base, and the junction held 6 bases outside the gene matches. CDR1 and CDR2 (germline): MNHNS, SASEGT. CDR3 sequence: CASIGLAGSYNEQFF. For the CDR3, the DNA is TGTGCCAGCATCGGGTTAGCGGGATCCTACAATGAGCAGTTCTTC.

This rearrangement joins TRBV7-9 to TRBJ1-4; D not resolved. Trimming removed 3 bases at V and 9 bases at J, with 17 bases between. Germline V lookup: CDR1 SEHNR, CDR2 FQNEAQ (reference sequence). The CDR3 extends over 15 amino acids. This CDR3 reads CASSLPGTTSKKLFF. DNA for the CDR3: TGTGCCAGCAGCTTGCCAGGAACAACTAGTAAAAAACTGTTTTTT.